This TCR beta chain was recovered during a study of blood T cell repertoires in COVID-19. Study-wide background: Samples taken during acute and convalescent COVID-19 were collected in the United States, Italy and Spain. Sample material is recorded as cDNA or gDNA derived from T cells, B-cell-depleted T cells, or PBMCs.

Seattle patient enrollment occurred during active infection, with longitudinal follow-up thereafter. Original analysis: Scientists estimated how many nucleated cells there were by amplifying reference gene primers. Profiling relied on immunoSEQ multiplex PCR, and the TCRdb table lists in-frame clones only, not all of them. V, J and clone size are taken as reported in that table, and D and trimming were inferred from the DNA itself. This sample has approximately 140,000 clones, with about 88% found just once. This clone appeared a single time. CDR3 length equals 14 residues. From germline, CDR1 is SQVTM and CDR2 ANQGSEA. V was pared by 6 bases and J by 4 bases, with 18 bases between.

The specimen sequenced was peripheral blood. The receptor was derived from a human donor with COVID-19, enrolled during active disease. The donor label of this sample is uncertain. The rearrangement links TRBV29-1 to TRBJ2-5, with TRBD2 as a possible D gene (7 bases). Here the CDR3 reads CSVERGGRGETQYF. CDR3 sequence (DNA): TGCAGCGTAGAGAGGGGGGGACGAGGAGAGACCCAGTACTTC.